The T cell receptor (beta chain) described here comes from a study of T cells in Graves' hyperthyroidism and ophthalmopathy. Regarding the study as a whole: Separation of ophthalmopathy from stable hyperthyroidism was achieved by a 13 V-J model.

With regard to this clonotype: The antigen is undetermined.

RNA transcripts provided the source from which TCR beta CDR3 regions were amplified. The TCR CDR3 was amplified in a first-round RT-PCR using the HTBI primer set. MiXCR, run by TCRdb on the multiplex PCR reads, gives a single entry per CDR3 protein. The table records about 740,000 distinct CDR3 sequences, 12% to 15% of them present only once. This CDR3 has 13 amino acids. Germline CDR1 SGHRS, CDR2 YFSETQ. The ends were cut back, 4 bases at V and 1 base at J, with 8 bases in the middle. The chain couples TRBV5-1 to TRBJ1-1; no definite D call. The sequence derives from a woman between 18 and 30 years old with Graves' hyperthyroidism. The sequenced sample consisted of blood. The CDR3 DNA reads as TGCGCCAGCAGCAGTTCACAGAACACTGAAGCTTTCTTT. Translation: CASSSSQNTEAFF.